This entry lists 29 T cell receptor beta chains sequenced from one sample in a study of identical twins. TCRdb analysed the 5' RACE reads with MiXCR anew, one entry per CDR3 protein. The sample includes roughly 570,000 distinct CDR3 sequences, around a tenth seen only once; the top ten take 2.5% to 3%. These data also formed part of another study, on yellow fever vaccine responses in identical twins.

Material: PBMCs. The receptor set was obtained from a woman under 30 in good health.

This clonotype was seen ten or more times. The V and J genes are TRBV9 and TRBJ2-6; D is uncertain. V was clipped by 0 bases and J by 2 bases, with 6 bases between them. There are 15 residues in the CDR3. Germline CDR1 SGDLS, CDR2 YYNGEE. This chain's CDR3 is CASSVDGPGANVLTF. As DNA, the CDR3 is TGTGCCAGCAGCGTAGACGGCCCTGGGGCCAACGTCCTGACTTTC.

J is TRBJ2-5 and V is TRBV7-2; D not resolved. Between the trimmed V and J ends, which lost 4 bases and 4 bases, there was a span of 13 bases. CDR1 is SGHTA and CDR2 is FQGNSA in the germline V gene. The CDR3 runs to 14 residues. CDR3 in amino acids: CASSSDPGGETQYF. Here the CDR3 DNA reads TGTGCCAGCAGCTCAGACCCGGGTGGAGAGACCCAGTACTTC.

This chain's CDR3 is CASSFGQFNYGYTF. CDR3 DNA sequence: TGTGCCAGCAGCTTCGGACAGTTCAACTATGGCTACACCTTC. The rearrangement uses TRBV7-8 and TRBJ1-2; tentatively, D is TRBD1 (6 bases). The V end was cut by 3 bases, the J end by 2 bases, with 10 bases between. Germline-derived CDR1 and CDR2 are SGHVS and FQNEAQ. The CDR3 contains 14 residues.

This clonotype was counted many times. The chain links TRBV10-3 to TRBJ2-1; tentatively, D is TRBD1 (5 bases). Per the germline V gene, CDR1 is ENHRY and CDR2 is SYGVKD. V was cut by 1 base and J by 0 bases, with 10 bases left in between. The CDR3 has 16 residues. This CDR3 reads CAISEFRQSSYNEQFF. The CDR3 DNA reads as TGTGCCATCAGTGAGTTTAGACAGAGCTCCTACAATGAGCAGTTCTTC.

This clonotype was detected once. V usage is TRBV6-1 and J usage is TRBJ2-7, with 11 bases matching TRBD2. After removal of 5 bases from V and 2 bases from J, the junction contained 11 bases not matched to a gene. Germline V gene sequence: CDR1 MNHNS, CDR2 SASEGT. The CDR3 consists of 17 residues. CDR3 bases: TGTGCCAGCAGTCCGATTGCTAGCGGGGGGCCCACCTACGAGCAGTACTTC. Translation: CASSPIASGGPTYEQYF.

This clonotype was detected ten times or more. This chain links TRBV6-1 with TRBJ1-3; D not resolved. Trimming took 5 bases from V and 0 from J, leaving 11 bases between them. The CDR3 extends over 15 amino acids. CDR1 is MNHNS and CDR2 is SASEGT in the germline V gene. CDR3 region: CASSPTQTSGNTIYF. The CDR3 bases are TGTGCCAGCAGTCCGACTCAAACCTCTGGAAACACCATATATTTT.

The CDR3 reads CASSYGQANTGELFF. CDR3 bases: TGTGCCAGCAGTTATGGTCAGGCGAACACCGGGGAGCTGTTTTTT. V and J are TRBV6-5 and TRBJ2-2; D not resolved. CDR1 is MNHEY and CDR2 is SVGAGI in the germline V gene. This CDR3 is built from 15 residues. Between the trimmed V and J ends, which lost 3 bases and 0 bases, there was a span of 8 bases.

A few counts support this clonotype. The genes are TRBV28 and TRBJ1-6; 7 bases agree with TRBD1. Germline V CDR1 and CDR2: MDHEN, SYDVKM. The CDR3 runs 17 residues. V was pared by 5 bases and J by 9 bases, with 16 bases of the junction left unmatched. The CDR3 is CASSMGGQLIMISPLHF. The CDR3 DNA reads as TGTGCCAGCAGTATGGGGGGACAGCTCATAATGATTTCACCCCTCCACTTT.

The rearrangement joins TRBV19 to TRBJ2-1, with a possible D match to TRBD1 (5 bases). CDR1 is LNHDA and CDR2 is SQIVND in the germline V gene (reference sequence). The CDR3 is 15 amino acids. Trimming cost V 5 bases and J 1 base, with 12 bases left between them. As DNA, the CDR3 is TGTGCCAGTAGTGGGGCTACCCTGTCCTACAATGAGCAGTTCTTC. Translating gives CASSGATLSYNEQFF.

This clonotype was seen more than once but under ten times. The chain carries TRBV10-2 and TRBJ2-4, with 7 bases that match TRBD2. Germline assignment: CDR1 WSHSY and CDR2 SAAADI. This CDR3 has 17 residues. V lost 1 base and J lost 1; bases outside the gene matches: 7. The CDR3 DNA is TGCGCCAGCAGTGAGTTGGGGGGAGGGTTTGCCAAAAACATTCAGTACTTC. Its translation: CASSELGGGFAKNIQYF.

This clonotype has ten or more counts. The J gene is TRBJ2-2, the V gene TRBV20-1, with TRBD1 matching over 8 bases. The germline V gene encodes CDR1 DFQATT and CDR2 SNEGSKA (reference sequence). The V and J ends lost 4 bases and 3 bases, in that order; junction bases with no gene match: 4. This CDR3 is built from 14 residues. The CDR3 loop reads CSANDRGDTGELFF. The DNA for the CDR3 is TGCAGTGCTAACGACAGGGGCGACACCGGGGAGCTGTTTTTT.

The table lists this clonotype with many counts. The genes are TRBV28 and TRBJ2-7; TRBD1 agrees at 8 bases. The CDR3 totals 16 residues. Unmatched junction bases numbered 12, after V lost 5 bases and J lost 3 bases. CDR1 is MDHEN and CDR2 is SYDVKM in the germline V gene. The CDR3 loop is CASSPPHWTGIYEQYF. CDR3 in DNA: TGTGCCAGCAGTCCCCCTCATTGGACAGGGATCTACGAGCAGTACTTC. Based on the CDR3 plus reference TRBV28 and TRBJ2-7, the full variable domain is DVKVTQSSRYLVKRTGEKVFLECVQDMDHENMFWYRQDPGLGLRLIYFSYDVKMKEKGDIPEGYSVSREKKERFSLILESASTNQTSMYLCASSPPHWTGIYEQYFGPGTRLTVT.

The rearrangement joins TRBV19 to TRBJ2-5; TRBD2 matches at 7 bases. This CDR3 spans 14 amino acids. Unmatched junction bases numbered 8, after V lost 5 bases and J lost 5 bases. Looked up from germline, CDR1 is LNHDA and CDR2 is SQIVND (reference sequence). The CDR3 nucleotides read TGTGCCAGTAGTGCGGCGGGAGTCCCGGAGACCCAGTACTTC. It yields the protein CASSAAGVPETQYF.

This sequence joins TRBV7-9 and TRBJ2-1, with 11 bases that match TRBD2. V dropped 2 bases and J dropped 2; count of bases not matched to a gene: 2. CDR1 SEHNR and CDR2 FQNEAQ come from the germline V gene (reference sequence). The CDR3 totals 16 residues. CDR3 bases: TGTGCCAGCAGCTTAATAGCGGGGGGGCCCTACAATGAGCAGTTCTTC. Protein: CASSLIAGGPYNEQFF.

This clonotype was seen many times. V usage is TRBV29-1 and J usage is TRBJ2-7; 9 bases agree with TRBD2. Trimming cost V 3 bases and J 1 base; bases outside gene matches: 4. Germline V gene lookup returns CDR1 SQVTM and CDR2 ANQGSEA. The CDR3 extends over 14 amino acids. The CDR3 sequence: CSVEASGESYEQYF. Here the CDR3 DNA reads TGCAGCGTTGAGGCTAGCGGGGAATCCTACGAGCAGTACTTC.

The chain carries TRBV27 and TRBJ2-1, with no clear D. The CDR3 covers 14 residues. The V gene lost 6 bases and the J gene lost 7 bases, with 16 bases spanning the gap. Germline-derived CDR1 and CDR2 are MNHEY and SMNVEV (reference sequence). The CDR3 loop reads CASRPRPQENEQFF. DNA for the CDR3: TGTGCCAGCAGACCGAGACCCCAGGAAAATGAGCAGTTCTTC.

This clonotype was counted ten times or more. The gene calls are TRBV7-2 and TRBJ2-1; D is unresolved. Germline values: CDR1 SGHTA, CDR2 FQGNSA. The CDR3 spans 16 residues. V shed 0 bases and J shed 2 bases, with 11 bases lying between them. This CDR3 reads CASSLAGSATYNEQFF. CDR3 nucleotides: TGTGCCAGCAGCTTAGCGGGTTCAGCGACCTACAATGAGCAGTTCTTC.

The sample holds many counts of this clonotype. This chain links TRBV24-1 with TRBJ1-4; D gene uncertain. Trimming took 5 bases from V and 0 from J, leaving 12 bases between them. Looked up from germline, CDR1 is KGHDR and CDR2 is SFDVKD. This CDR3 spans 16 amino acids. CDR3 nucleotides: TGTGCCACCAGTGTGGTTAATTCTGCAACTAATGAAAAACTGTTTTTT. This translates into CATSVVNSATNEKLFF.

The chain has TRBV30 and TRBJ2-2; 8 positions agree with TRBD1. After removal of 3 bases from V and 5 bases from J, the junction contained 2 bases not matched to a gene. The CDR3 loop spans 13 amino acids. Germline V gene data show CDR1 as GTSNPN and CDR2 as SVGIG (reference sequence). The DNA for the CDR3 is TGTGCCTGGAGGACAGGGGTTACCGGGGAGCTGTTTTTT. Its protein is CAWRTGVTGELFF.

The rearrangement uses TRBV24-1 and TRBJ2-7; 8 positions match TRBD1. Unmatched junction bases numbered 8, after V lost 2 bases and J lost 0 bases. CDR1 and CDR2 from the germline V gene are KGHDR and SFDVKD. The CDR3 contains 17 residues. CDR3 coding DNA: TGTGCCACCAGTGATTCCGTCGGACAGGGTTACTCCTACGAGCAGTACTTC. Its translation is CATSDSVGQGYSYEQYF.

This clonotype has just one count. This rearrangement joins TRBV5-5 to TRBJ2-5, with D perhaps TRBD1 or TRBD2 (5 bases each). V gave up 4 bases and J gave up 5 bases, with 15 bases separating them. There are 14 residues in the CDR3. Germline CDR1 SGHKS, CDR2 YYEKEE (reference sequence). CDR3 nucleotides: TGTGCCAGCAGCCCGGGGCCCCTCCACGAGACCCAGTACTTC. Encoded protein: CASSPGPLHETQYF.

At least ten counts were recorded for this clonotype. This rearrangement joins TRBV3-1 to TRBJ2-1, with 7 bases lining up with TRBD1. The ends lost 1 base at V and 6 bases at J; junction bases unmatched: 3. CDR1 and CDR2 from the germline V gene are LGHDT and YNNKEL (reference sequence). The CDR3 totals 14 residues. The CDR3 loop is CASSQAGTANEQFF. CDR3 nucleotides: TGTGCCAGCAGCCAAGCCGGGACAGCCAATGAGCAGTTCTTC.

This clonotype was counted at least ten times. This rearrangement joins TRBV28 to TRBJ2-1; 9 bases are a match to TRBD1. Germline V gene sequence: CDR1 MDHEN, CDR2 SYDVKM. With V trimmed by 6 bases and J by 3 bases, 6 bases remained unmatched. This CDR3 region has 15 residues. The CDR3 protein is CASSGTGQNYNEQFF. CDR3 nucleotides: TGTGCCAGCAGCGGGACAGGGCAAAACTACAATGAGCAGTTCTTC. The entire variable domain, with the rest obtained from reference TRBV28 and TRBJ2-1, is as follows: DVKVTQSSRYLVKRTGEKVFLECVQDMDHENMFWYRQDPGLGLRLIYFSYDVKMKEKGDIPEGYSVSREKKERFSLILESASTNQTSMYLCASSGTGQNYNEQFFGPGTRLTVL.

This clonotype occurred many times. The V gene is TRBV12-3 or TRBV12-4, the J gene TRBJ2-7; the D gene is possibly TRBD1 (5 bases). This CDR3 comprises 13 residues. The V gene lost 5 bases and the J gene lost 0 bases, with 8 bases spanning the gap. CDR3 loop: CASSEGDSYEQYF. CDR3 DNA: TGTGCCAGCAGTGAAGGGGACTCCTACGAGCAGTACTTC.

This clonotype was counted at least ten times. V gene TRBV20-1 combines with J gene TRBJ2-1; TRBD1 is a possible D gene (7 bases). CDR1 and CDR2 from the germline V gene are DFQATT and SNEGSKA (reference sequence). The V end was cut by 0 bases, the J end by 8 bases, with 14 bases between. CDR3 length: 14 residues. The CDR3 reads CSARDLQGGYEQFF. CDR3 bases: TGCAGTGCTAGAGATCTCCAGGGGGGCTATGAGCAGTTCTTC.

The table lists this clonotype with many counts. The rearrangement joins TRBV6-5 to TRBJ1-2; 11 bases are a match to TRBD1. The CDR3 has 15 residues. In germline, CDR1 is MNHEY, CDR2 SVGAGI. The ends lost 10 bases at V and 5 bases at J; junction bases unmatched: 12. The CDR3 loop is CATQFPGQGVYGYTF. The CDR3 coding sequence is TGTGCCACCCAGTTCCCGGGACAGGGGGTATATGGCTACACCTTC.

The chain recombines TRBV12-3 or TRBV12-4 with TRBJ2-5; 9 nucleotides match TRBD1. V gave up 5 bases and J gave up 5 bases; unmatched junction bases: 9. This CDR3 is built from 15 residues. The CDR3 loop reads CASSQQGAGAETQYF. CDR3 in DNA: TGTGCCAGCAGTCAACAGGGGGCAGGAGCGGAGACCCAGTACTTC.

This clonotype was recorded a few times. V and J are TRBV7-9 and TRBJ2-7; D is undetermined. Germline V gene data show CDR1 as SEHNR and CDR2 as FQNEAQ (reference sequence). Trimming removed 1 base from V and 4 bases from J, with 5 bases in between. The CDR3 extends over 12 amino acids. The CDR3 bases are TGTGCCAGCAGCTTAGACTGGTACGAGCAGTACTTC. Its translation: CASSLDWYEQYF.

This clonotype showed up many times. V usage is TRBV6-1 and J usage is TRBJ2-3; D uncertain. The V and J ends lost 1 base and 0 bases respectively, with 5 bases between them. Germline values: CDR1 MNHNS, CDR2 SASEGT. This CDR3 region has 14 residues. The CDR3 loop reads CASSEGGSTDTQYF. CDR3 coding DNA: TGTGCCAGCAGTGAAGGCGGCAGCACAGATACGCAGTATTTT.